This T cell receptor (beta chain) was recovered during a study of blood T cell repertoires in COVID-19. The participants were between about 18 and 90 years old and came from 24 US areas. Cohort 3 recovered donors had two negative PCRs, clearance, or symptom resolution. This clone has a handful of counts. Germline V lookup: CDR1 SGHTA, CDR2 FQGNSA. The CDR3 spans 16 residues. J gave up 3 bases and V 5 bases, and 8 bases lay outside the gene matches. Assay: immunoSEQ multiplex PCR; the TCRdb copy retains only in-frame clones and omits some. Of under 300,000 clones in the sample, 88% were seen once. This chain links TRBV7-2 with TRBJ1-1, with TRBD1 matching over 11 bases. Material for sequencing was PBMCs or T cells enriched from blood (not recorded which). This receptor was taken from a woman aged 45-65 years who had recovered from COVID-19. The CDR3 reads CASSKRRDRGDTEAFF. The CDR3 DNA reads as TGTGCCAGCAGCAAAAGAAGGGACAGGGGGGACACTGAAGCTTTCTTT.